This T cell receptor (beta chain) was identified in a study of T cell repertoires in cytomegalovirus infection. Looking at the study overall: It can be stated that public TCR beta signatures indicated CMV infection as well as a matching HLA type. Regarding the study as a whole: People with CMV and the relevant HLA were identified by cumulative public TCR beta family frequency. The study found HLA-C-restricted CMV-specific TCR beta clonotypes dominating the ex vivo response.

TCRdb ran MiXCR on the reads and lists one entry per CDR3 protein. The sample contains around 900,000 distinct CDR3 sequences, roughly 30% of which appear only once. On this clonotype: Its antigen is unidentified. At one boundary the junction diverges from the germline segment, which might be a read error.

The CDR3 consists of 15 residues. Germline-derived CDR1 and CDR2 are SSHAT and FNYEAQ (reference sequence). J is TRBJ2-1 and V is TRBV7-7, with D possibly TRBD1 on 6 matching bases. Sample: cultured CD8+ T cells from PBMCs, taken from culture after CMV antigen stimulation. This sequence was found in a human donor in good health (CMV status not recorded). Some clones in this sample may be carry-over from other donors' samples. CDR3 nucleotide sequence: TGTGCTAGCAGCCCCGGGACACGAAGCTACAATGAGCAGTTCTTC. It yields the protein CASSPGTRSYNEQFF.